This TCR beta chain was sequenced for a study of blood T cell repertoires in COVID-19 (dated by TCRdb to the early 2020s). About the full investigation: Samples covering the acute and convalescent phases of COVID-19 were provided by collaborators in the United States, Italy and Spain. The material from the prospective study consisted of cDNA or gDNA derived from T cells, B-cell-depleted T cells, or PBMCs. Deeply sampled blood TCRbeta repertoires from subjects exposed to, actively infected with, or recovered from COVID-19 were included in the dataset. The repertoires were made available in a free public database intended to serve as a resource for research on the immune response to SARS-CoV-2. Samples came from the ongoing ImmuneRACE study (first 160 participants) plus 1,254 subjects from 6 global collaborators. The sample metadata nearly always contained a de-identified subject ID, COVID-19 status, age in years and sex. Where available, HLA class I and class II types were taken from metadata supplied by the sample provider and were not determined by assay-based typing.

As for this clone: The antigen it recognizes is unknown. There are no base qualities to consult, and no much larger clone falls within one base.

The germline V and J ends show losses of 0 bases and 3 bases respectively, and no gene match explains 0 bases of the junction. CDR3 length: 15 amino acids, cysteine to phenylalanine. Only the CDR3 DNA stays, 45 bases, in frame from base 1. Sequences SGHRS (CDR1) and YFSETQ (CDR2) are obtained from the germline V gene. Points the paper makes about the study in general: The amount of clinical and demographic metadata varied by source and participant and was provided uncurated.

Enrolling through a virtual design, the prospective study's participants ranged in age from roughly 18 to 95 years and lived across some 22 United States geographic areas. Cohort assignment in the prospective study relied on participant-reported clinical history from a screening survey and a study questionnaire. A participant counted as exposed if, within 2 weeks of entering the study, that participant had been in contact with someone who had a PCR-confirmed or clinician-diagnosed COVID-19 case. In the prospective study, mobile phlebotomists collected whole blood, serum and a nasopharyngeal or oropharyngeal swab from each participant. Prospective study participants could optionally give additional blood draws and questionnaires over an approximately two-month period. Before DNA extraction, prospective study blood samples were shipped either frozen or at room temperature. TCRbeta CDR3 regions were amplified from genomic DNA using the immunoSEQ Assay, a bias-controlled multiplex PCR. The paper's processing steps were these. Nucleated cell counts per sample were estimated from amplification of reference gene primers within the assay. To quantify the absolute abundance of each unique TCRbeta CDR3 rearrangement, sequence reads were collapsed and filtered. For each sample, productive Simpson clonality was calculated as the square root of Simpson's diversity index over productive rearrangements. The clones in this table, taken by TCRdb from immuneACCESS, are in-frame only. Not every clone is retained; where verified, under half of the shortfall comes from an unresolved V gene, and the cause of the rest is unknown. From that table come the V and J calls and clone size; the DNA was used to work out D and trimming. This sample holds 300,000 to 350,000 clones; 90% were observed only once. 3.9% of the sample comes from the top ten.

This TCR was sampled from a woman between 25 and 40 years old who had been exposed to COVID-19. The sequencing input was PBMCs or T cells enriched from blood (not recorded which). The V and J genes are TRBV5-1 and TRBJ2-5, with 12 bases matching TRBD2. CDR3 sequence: CASSLGLAGEETQYF. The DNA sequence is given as TGCGCCAGCAGCTTGGGACTAGCGGGGGAAGAGACCCAGTACTTC.